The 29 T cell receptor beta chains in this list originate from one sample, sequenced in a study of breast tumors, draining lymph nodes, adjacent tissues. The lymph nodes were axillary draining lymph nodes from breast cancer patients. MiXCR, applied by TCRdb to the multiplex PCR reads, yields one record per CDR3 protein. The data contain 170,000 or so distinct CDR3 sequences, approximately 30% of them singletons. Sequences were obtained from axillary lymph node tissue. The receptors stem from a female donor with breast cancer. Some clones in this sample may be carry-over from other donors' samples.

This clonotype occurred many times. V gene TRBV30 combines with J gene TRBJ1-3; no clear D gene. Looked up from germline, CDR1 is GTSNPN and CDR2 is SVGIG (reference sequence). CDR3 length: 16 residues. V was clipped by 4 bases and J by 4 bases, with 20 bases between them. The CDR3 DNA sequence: TGTGCCTGGAAGTCCCCGGGCCCAGCTGGAGGAAACACCATATATTTT. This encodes CAWKSPGPAGGNTIYF. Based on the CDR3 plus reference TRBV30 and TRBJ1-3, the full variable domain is SQTIHQWPATLVQPVGSPLSLECTVEGTSNPNLYWYRQAAGRGLQLLFYSVGIGQISSEVPQNLSASRPQDRQFILSSKKLLLSDSGFYLCAWKSPGPAGGNTIYFGEGSWLTVV.

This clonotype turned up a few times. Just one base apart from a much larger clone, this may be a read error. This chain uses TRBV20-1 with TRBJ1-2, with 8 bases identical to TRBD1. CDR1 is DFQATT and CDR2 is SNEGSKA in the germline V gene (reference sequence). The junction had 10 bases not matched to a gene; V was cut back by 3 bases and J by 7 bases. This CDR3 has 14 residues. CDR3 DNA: TGCAGTGCTAGGGCAGGGGGCATCGGCTCTGGCTACACCTTC. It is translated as CSARAGGIGSGYTF.

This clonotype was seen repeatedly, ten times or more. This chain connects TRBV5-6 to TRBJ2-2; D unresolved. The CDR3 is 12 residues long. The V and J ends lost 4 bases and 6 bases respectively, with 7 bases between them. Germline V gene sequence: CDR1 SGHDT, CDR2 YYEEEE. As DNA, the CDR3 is TGTGCCAGCAGCCGTCCTCCCGGGGAGCTGTTTTTT. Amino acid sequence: CASSRPPGELFF.

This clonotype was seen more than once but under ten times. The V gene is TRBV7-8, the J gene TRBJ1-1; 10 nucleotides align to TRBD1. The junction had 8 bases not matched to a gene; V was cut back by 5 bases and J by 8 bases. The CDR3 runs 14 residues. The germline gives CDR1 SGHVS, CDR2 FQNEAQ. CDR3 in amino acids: CASSAHRGQGEAFF. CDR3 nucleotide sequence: TGTGCCAGCAGCGCCCACAGGGGACAGGGGGAAGCTTTCTTT. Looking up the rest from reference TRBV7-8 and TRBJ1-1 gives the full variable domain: GAGVSQSPRYKVAKRGQDVALRCDPISGHVSLFWYQQALGQGPEFLTYFQNEAQLDKSGLPSDRFFAERPEGSVSTLKIQRTQQEDSAVYLCASSAHRGQGEAFFGQGTRLTVV.

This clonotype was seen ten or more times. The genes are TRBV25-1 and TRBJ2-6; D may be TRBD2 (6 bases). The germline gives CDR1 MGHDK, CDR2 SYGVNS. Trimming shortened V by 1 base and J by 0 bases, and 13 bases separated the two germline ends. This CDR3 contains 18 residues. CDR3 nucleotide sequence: TGTGCCAGCAGTGAATTGACGGGGAGGAACTCTGGGGCCAACGTCCTGACTTTC. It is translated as CASSELTGRNSGANVLTF.

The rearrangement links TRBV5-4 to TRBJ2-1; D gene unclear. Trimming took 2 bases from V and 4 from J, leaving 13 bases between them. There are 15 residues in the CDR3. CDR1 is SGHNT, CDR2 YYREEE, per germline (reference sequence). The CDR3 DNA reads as TGTGCCAGCAGCTTCGAGACCGCCTTATACAATGAGCAGTTCTTC. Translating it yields CASSFETALYNEQFF.

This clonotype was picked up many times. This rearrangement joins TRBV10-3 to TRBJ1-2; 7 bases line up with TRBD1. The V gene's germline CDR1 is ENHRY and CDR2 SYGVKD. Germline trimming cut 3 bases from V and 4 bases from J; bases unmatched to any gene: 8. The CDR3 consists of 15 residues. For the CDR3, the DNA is TGTGCCATCAGTGATCTAGGGGGCCCCTTCTATGGCTACACCTTC. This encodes CAISDLGGPFYGYTF.

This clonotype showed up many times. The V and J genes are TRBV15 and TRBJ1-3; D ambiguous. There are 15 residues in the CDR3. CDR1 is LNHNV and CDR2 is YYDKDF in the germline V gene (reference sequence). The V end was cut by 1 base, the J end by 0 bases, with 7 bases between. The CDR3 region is CATSRVPPSGNTIYF. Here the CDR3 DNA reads TGTGCCACCAGCAGAGTACCCCCCTCTGGAAACACCATATATTTT.

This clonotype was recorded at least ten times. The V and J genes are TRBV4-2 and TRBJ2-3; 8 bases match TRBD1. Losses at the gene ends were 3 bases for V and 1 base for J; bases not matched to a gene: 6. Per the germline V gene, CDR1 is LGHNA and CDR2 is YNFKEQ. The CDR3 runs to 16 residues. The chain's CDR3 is CASSQAQGAGTDTQYF. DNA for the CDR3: TGTGCCAGCAGCCAGGCCCAGGGGGCGGGCACAGATACGCAGTATTTT.

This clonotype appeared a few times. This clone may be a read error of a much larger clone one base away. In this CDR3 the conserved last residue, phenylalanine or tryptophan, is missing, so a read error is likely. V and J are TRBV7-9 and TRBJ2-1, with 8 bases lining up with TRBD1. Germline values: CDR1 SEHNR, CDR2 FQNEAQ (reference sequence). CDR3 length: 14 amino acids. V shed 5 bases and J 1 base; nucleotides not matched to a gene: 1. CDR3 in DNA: TGTGCCAGCAGCGACAGGGGATCCTACAATGAGCAGTTCCTC. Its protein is CASSDRGSYNEQFL.

The CDR3 region is CASSQSGVGGETQYF. The CDR3 nucleotides are TGTGCCAGCAGCCAATCGGGGGTGGGGGGAGAGACCCAGTACTTC. This chain joins TRBV4-2 and TRBJ2-5; weak D call: TRBD2 (6 bases). CDR3 size: 15 residues. V was clipped by 2 bases and J by 4 bases, with 14 bases between them. Germline V gene data show CDR1 as LGHNA and CDR2 as YNFKEQ.

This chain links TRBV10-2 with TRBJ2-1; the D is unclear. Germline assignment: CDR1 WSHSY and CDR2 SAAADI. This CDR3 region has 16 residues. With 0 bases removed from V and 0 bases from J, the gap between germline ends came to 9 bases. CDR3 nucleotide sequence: TGCGCCAGCAGTGAGTCGCGAGTAGGCTCCTACAATGAGCAGTTCTTC. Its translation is CASSESRVGSYNEQFF.

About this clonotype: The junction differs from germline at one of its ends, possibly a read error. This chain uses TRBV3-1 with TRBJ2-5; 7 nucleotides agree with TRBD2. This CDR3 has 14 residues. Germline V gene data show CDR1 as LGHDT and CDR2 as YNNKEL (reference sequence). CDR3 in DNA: TGTGCCAGCAGCCATGCGGGAGACCAGGAGACCCAGTACTTC. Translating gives CASSHAGDQETQYF.

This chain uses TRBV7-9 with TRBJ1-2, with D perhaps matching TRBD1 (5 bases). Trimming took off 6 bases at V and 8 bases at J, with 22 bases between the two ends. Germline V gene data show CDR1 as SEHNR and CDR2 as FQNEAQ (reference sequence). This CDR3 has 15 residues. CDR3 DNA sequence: TGTGCCAGCAGAAAGGGGATAGGTGGTATATGGGGCTACACCTTC. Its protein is CASRKGIGGIWGYTF. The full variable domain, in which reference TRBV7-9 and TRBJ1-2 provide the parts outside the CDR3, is DTGVSQNPRHKITKRGQNVTFRCDPISEHNRLYWYRQTLGQGPEFLTYFQNEAQLEKSRLLSDRFSAERPKGSFSTLEIQRTEQGDSAMYLCASRKGIGGIWGYTFGSGTRLTVV.

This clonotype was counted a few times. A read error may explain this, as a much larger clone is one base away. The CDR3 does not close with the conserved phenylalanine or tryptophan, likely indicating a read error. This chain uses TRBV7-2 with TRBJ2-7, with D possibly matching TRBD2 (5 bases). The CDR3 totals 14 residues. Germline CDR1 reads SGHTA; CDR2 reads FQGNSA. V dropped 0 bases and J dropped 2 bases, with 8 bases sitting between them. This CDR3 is CASSLARAAYEQYL. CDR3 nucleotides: TGTGCCAGCAGCTTAGCGCGGGCCGCCTACGAGCAGTACCTC.

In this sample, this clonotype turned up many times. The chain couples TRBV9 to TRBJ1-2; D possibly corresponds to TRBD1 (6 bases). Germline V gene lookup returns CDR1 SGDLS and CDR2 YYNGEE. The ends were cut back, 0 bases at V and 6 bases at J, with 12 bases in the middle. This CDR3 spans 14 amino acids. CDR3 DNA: TGTGCCAGCAGCGTAGATGGGGGGGCTGATGGCTACACCTTC. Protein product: CASSVDGGADGYTF.

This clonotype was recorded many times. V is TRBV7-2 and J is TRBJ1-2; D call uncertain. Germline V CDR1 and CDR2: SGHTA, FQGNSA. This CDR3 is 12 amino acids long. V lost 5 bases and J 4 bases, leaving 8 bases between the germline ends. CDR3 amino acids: CASSPQRYGYTF. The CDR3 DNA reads TGTGCCAGCAGCCCCCAGCGCTATGGCTACACCTTC. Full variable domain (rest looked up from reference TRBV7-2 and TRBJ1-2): GAGVSQSPSNKVTEKGKDVELRCDPISGHTALYWYRQSLGQGLEFLIYFQGNSAPDKSGLPSDRFSAERTGGSVSTLTIQRTQQEDSAVYLCASSPQRYGYTFGSGTRLTVV.

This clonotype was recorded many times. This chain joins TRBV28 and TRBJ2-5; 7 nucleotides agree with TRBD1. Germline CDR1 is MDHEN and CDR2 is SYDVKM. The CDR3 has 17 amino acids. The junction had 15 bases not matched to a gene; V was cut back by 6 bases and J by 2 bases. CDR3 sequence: CASSGSARQGRQETQYF. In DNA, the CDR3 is TGTGCCAGCAGCGGTTCTGCGAGACAGGGCAGACAAGAGACCCAGTACTTC.

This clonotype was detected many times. The CDR3: CASSPSVGAFYTF. The CDR3 coding sequence is TGTGCCAGTAGCCCCTCGGTGGGGGCTTTCTACACCTTC. The chain carries TRBV19 and TRBJ1-2; possible D gene TRBD1, 6 bases. The CDR3 loop spans 13 amino acids. V was clipped by 6 bases and J by 10 bases, with 18 bases between them. Germline V CDR1 and CDR2: LNHDA, SQIVND (reference sequence). Using reference TRBV19 and TRBJ1-2 for the parts outside the CDR3, the full variable domain is DGGITQSPKYLFRKEGQNVTLSCEQNLNHDAMYWYRQDPGQGLRLIYYSQIVNDFQKGDIAEGYSVSREKKESFPLTVTSAQKNPTAFYLCASSPSVGAFYTFGSGTRLTVV.

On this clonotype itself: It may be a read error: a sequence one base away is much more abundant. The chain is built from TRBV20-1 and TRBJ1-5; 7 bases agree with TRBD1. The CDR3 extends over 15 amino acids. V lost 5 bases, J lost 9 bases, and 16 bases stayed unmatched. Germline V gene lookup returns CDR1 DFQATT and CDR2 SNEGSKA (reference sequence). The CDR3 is CSAHRGQASTRPQHF. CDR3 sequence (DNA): TGCAGTGCTCACCGAGGACAGGCTTCTACTCGGCCCCAGCATTTT.

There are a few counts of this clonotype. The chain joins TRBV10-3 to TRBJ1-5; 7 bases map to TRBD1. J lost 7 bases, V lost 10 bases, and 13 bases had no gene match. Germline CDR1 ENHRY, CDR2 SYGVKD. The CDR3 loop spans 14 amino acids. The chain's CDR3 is CATTRTGHNQPQHF. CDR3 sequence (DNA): TGTGCCACCACTCGGACAGGTCACAACCAGCCCCAGCATTTT.

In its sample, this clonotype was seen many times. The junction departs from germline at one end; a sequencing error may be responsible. The CDR3 spells CASSLQSSGTRAF. The CDR3 DNA reads as TGTGCCAGCAGCTTGCAGTCTAGCGGGACCCGGGCTTTT. The rearrangement links TRBV5-8 to TRBJ2-3; 9 nucleotides agree with TRBD2. This CDR3 contains 13 residues. Per the germline V gene, CDR1 is SGHTS and CDR2 is YDEGEE.

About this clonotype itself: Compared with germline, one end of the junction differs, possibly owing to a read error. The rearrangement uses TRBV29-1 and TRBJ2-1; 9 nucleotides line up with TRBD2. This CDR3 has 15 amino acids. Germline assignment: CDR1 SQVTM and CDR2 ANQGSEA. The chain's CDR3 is CSLDDSGSSYNEQFF. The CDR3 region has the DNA TGCAGCCTTGATGATAGCGGGAGCTCCTACAATGAGCAGTTCTTC.

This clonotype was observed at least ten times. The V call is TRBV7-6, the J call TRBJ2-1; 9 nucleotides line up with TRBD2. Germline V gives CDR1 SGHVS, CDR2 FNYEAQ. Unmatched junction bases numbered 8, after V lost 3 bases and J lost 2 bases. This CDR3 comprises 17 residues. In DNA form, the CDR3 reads TGTGCCAGCAGCTTTAGGGTTAGCGGGAGTCCCTACAATGAGCAGTTCTTC. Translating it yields CASSFRVSGSPYNEQFF. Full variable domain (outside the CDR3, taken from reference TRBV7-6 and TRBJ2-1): GAGVSQSPRYKVTKRGQDVALRCDPISGHVSLYWYRQALGQGPEFLTYFNYEAQQDKSGLPNDRFSAERPEGSISTLTIQRTEQRDSAMYRCASSFRVSGSPYNEQFFGPGTRLTVL.

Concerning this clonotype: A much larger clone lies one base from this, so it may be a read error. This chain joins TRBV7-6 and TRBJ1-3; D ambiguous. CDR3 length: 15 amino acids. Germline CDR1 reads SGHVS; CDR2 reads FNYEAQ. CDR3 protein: CASSLAAGLGDTIYF. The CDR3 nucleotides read TGTGCCAGCAGCTTAGCGGCAGGACTTGGAGACACCATATATTTT.

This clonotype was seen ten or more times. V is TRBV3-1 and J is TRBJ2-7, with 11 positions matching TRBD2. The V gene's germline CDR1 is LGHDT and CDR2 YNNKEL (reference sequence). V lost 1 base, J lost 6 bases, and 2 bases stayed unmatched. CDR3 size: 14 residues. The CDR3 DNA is TGTGCCAGCAGCCAAGTTAGCGGGGGGGCCGAGCAGTACTTC. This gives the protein CASSQVSGGAEQYF.

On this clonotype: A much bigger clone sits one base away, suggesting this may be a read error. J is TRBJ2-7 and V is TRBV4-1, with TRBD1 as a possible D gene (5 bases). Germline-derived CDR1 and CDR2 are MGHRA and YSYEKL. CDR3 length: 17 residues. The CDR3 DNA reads TGCGCCAGCAGCCAAGGTTTTATGGGGCCATCCGCCTACGAGCGGTACTTC. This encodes CASSQGFMGPSAYERYF.

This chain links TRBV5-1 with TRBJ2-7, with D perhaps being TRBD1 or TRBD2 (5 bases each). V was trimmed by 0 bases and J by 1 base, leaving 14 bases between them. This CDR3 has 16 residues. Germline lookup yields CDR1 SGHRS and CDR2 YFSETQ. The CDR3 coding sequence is TGCGCCAGCAGCTTGGCGGGACCCAGGGCGTCCTACGAGCAGTACTTC. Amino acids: CASSLAGPRASYEQYF.

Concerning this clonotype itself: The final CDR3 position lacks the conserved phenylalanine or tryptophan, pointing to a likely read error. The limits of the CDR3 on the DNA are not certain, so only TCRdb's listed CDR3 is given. CDR3 region: CASSPGPRH. This chain connects TRBV7-2 to TRBJ2-2; the table's D call, TRBD1, has no DNA check behind it. The CDR3 is 9 amino acids long, termini counted. CDR1 is SGHTA, CDR2 FQGNSA, per germline.